The 9 T cell receptor beta chains in this list originate from one sample, sequenced in a study of regulatory T cells in long-lasting Graves disease. Time point denoted: newly diagnosed GD, antithyroid drugs for less than 3 months. PBMCs provided the RNA from which the TCR library was made. CDR3-region Arm-PCR and iRepertoire HTBI primers produced the TCR beta libraries. MiXCR was run by TCRdb on the multiplex PCR reads, yielding one entry per CDR3 protein. The table lists roughly 420,000 distinct CDR3 sequences, around a sixth of them singletons, with 20% to 25% in the top ten. The sample was peripheral blood mononuclear cells (PBMCs), taken at new diagnosis, from a patient treated with antithyroid drugs. The receptor set was obtained from a female donor with Graves disease.

This clonotype was seen many times. The V and J genes are TRBV10-3 and TRBJ2-2; TRBD2 might be the D (6 bases). Germline loops: CDR1 ENHRY, CDR2 SYGVKD. The CDR3 spans 14 residues. V gave up 4 bases and J gave up 3 bases, with 9 bases separating them. The CDR3 nucleotides read TGTGCCATCAGTGGCGGGGTCGACACCGGGGAGCTGTTTTTT. Translating gives CAISGGVDTGELFF.

This clonotype came up many times. V is TRBV7-2 and J is TRBJ1-5; TRBD1 is a possible D gene (6 bases). Germline V lookup: CDR1 SGHTA, CDR2 FQGNSA. This CDR3 spans 15 amino acids. V was pared by 1 base and J by 1 base, with 8 bases between. CDR3 bases: TGTGCCAGCAGCTTAGACAGGGTGAGCAATCAGCCCCAGCATTTT. As protein: CASSLDRVSNQPQHF.

This clonotype showed up many times. V is TRBV5-6 and J is TRBJ2-5; D unresolved. Trimming cost V 1 base and J 0 bases, with 7 bases left between them. The CDR3 has 14 amino acids. Germline CDR1 SGHDT, CDR2 YYEEEE. CDR3 sequence: CASSLFSDQETQYF. In DNA form, the CDR3 reads TGTGCCAGCAGCTTGTTTTCCGACCAAGAGACCCAGTACTTC.

The J gene is TRBJ1-1, the V gene TRBV24-1; D might be TRBD1 (5 bases). V lost 4 bases and J lost 9, with 20 bases in between. CDR1 KGHDR and CDR2 SFDVKD come from the germline V gene. The CDR3 runs to 15 residues. The CDR3: CATSDGGVIGSKAFF. The CDR3 region has the DNA TGTGCCACCAGTGACGGAGGGGTTATCGGGTCTAAAGCTTTCTTT.

This clonotype occurred many times. The chain employs TRBV11-2 and TRBJ2-6; no firm D call. The CDR3 runs 18 residues. The V gene's germline CDR1 is SGHAT and CDR2 FQNNGV. V was cut by 1 base and J by 3 bases, with 16 bases left in between. The CDR3, as DNA: TGTGCCAGCAGCTTAGGATCGATAATAATGGGTGGGGCCAACGTCCTGACTTTC. Translation: CASSLGSIIMGGANVLTF.

The genes are TRBV5-5 and TRBJ1-1; D call uncertain. Trimming removed 0 bases from V and 7 bases from J, with 13 bases in between. Germline V CDR1 and CDR2: SGHKS, YYEKEE (reference sequence). The CDR3 spans 14 residues. The CDR3 sequence is CASSLVGNLGEAFF. The DNA for the CDR3 is TGTGCCAGCAGCTTGGTGGGAAATTTGGGTGAAGCTTTCTTT.

This clonotype was recorded at least ten times. The chain employs TRBV3-1 and TRBJ1-6, with unresolved D. Per germline, CDR1 LGHDT and CDR2 YNNKEL (reference sequence). The CDR3 runs to 16 residues. V was shortened by 0 bases and J by 10 bases, with 16 bases between the two germline ends. The CDR3 loop reads CASSQDIHPLGSPLHF. The CDR3 coding sequence is TGTGCCAGCAGCCAAGATATCCACCCGTTGGGGTCACCCCTCCACTTT.

This clonotype was detected only a few times. The V and J genes are TRBV4-1 and TRBJ1-1; D is unclear. V gave up 2 bases and J gave up 11 bases, with 9 bases separating them. Germline V gives CDR1 MGHRA, CDR2 YSYEKL. This CDR3 spans 11 amino acids. CDR3 nucleotides: TGCGCCAGCAGCCAAAATAAGTGGGCTTTCTTT. Translation gives CASSQNKWAFF.

This clonotype was recorded at least ten times. This chain's CDR3 is CASSLLSSGSREQFF. The CDR3 bases are TGCGCCAGCAGCTTACTATCTAGCGGGAGTAGGGAGCAGTTCTTC. The rearrangement uses TRBV5-1 and TRBJ2-1, with 10 bases matching TRBD2. The CDR3 is 15 amino acids. The V segment lost 2 bases and the J segment 10 bases; nucleotides outside the gene matches: 9. CDR1 is SGHRS, CDR2 YFSETQ, per germline.